The present entry profiles one TCR beta chain with its context. The clone's antigen remains unknown. There are no base qualities to consult, and no much larger clone falls within one base. This sample is part of a study of identical twins (dated by TCRdb to the mid-2010s). Notes on the research overall: TCR alpha and beta repertoires from monozygotic twins, unrelated adults of various ages and cord blood were deep-sequenced to test whether fetal clonotypes persist. To rule out contamination, replicate twin experiments were performed at different times with different library preparation protocols. Overall study results and their limits: A weaker excess of twin sharing was found in beta out-of-frame sequences because the signal-to-noise ratio was lowered by fewer shared sequences. Zero-insertion analyses could be partly confounded by invariant T cells such as MAIT and iNKT, although diverse VJ usage argued against such confounding for most clonotypes. Fewer insertions were carried by abundant cord blood beta clonotypes; a weaker similar trend was observed in young adult naive repertoires, while no such trend was observed in memory repertoires. Conclusions relied on cross-sectional statistical analysis, since the same donors could not be followed over many years. In monozygotic twins, out-of-frame TCR alpha sharing was systematically underestimated by recombination models, although the models agreed with sharing between unrelated individuals. Compared with coincidental sharing between unrelated individuals, out-of-frame TCR alpha sequences shared between twins showed an excess of sequences with low generation probability.

The CDR3 holds 14 amino acids from the cysteine to the phenylalanine. Only the CDR3 region is kept as DNA, spanning 42 bases read in frame from base 1. The germline V gene yields MNHNS for CDR1 and SASEGT for CDR2. V is cut back by 6 bases and J by 7 bases, with 6 bases in the junction unmatched. The receptor library was made with 5' RACE. The instrument given in TCRdb is Illumina HiSeq 2000. Template switching introduced a universal primer binding site; the final cDNA contained a unique molecular identifier, enabling accurate counting of TCR cDNA molecules. Specific primers in the conserved constant-segment region were used to synthesize first-strand cDNA for TCR alpha and beta chains. Each cDNA library was double barcoded, with a SMART-Mk sample barcode plus Illumina barcodes, to control for contamination. Two successive PCR steps introduced TruSeq adapter sequences along with Illumina sample barcodes. The TCR alpha and beta cDNA libraries were sequenced on the Illumina HiSeq platform using custom primers. The study's own analysis went as follows. Raw reads were processed with MiGEC to extract unique molecular identifiers, and MiXCR was used to determine CDR3 positions. Recombination models were inferred per individual with the repgenHMM and IGoR tools using an EM algorithm. Shared clonotype analysis was performed with the tcR package in R, normalizing sharing by the product of cloneset sizes. To study raw recombination without the effects of thymic and clonal selection, out-of-frame nonproductive sequences were analyzed. TCRdb reprocessing: public reads trimmed at Q25 with fastp, clones called with MiXCR, in-frame beta chains kept. A single entry per CDR3 protein holds the most common genes and DNA from its merged rows. The authors' filters were not applied to this entry. The sample records hundreds of thousands of distinct CDR3 sequences, about 24% of which are singletons. Just under 3% of the sample goes to the ten largest clones.

Only healthy Caucasian donors were included. Three pairs of female monozygotic twins, all aged roughly 18 to 29 years, were included in the twin cohort. Positive isolation kits from Invitrogen were used to isolate CD4+ and CD8+ T cell populations. The data were also submitted as part of a second study, on T cells expressing NK-cell markers. The second study's paper adds: In sorted CD3+CD56+NKG2C+, CD3+CD56+NKG2C- and CD3+CD56-NKG2C+ T-cell subsets from about 8 donors, TCR beta-chain repertoires were profiled. Of the eight sequenced donors, seven were found to be HCMV-seropositive and one was found to be HCMV-seronegative. To restrict sorting to alphabetaTCR-expressing T cells, an anti-gammadeltaTCR antibody was added in several experiments. In several donors, the dominant CD3+CD56+NKG2C+ clonotypes were among the top 10 CD8+ clonotypes and accounted for 1.0-7.0% of CD8+ T cells. Those dominant clonotypes were again the most abundant among CD3+CD56-NKG2C+ cells in several donors, at roughly 28.3-60.1%. It remained unclear whether the expanded NKG2C-expressing T cell clones were specific for HCMV antigens. The eight sequenced donors were randomly selected healthy volunteers, three men and five women. To determine HCMV serostatus, a commercial ELISA kit was used to detect HCMV-specific IgG in serum. MIGEC was used to demultiplex reads and group the reads by UMI, and MiTCR was used to assemble and quantify clonotypes. To exclude erroneous sequences, only TCR cDNA sequences supported by at least two reads were retained. The tcR package was used for downstream repertoire analysis, and clonotypes were matched between fractions using CDR3 nucleotide sequence together with V segment. VDJmatch was used to annotate antigen specificity against VDJdb, with one amino acid substitution in CDR3 permitted.

The sample comprised CD4+ T cells sorted from blood. The receptor was isolated from a woman in her late teens or twenties in good health. The chain links TRBV6-1 with TRBJ2-2, with TRBD1 identical over 9 junction bases. For the CDR3, the sequence is CASRGQGGVGELFF. The nucleotides are TGTGCCAGCAGGGGACAGGGAGGGGTCGGGGAGCTGTTTTTT.